This passage covers 22 T cell receptor beta chains from one sample sequenced in a study of glioma-infiltrating T cells. The iRepertoire nested amplicon-rescue multiplex PCR amplified TCR alpha and beta CDR3s from RNA. Each CDR3 protein is one row after TCRdb ran MiXCR on the multiplex PCR reads. Of roughly 120,000 distinct CDR3 sequences detected, around 25% appear once; the ten largest clones hold 35%. Sequenced: glioma tissue, nonneoplastic brain tissue, or PBMCs (not recorded which). The receptors come from a human donor with low-grade glioma or glioblastoma, undergoing nonglioma brain surgery, or in good health (not recorded which).

This clonotype was seen at least ten times. The chain couples TRBV4-3 to TRBJ1-1; the D is unclear. Germline CDR1 is LGHNA and CDR2 is YSLEER. The CDR3 spans 14 residues. V lost 0 bases and J lost 4, with 9 bases in between. The CDR3 coding sequence is TGCGCCAGCAGCCAAGATGAAGGGTCCACTGAAGCTTTCTTT. Protein product: CASSQDEGSTEAFF.

This clonotype was detected ten times or more. This chain joins TRBV5-1 and TRBJ2-1; 11 nucleotides align to TRBD1. V lost 3 bases, J lost 6 bases, and 8 bases stayed unmatched. CDR3 size: 16 residues. From germline, CDR1 is SGHRS and CDR2 YFSETQ. The CDR3 protein is CASSSLRTGGRNEQFF. DNA of the CDR3: TGCGCCAGCAGCTCGTTAAGGACAGGGGGCCGCAATGAGCAGTTCTTC.

The rearrangement links TRBV5-6 to TRBJ2-2; D ambiguous. The CDR3 totals 13 residues. Trimming shortened V by 4 bases and J by 5 bases, and 9 bases separated the two germline ends. Germline CDR1 reads SGHDT; CDR2 reads YYEEEE. The CDR3 DNA reads as TGTGCCAGCAGCCTCTCCGGGACCGGGGAGCTGTTTTTT. Its protein is CASSLSGTGELFF.

Comments on this clonotype: Being one base from a much bigger clone, this may be a read error. The chain joins TRBV4-1 to TRBJ2-1, with 7 nucleotides matching TRBD2. This CDR3 contains 16 residues. V was pared by 3 bases and J by 10 bases, with 15 bases of the junction left unmatched. Germline V gene lookup returns CDR1 MGHRA and CDR2 YSYEKL. CDR3 coding DNA: TGCGCCAGCAGCCACCTGGTGGTAGCGGGCCCCAGGGAGCAGTTCTTC. It encodes CASSHLVVAGPREQFF.

This clonotype was observed many times. In nucleotides, the CDR3 is TGTGCCAGCAGCTTAAATGGTGGCAATCAGCCCCAGCATTTT. This codes for CASSLNGGNQPQHF. The V gene is TRBV7-3, the J gene TRBJ1-5; no firm D call. This CDR3 is 14 amino acids long. The germline V and J ends were trimmed by 1 base and 2 bases, with 6 bases remaining between them. Germline lookup yields CDR1 SGHTA and CDR2 FQGTGA.

V usage is TRBV12-3 or TRBV12-4 and J usage is TRBJ1-2; weak D call: TRBD1 (6 bases). CDR3 size: 14 residues. V lost 4 bases, J lost 2 bases, and 11 bases lay in between. CDR3 coding DNA: TGTGCCAGCAGTTCGAATACAGGGAACTATGGCTACACCTTC. It translates to CASSSNTGNYGYTF.

This clonotype was observed many times. The V call is TRBV12-3 or TRBV12-4, the J call TRBJ1-1; D not certain. V was clipped by 2 bases and J by 0 bases, with 4 bases between them. The CDR3 runs 13 residues. CDR3 protein: CASSLKVNTEAFF. Here the CDR3 DNA reads TGTGCCAGCAGTTTAAAGGTGAACACTGAAGCTTTCTTT.

This chain connects TRBV4-1 to TRBJ1-1; D remains ambiguous. CDR1 is MGHRA and CDR2 is YSYEKL in the germline V gene. This CDR3 has 15 residues. V lost 4 bases to trimming and J lost 3 bases, with 15 bases between them. The CDR3 nucleotides are TGCGCCAGCAGCCCTAGGGATCTCGGGGACACTGAAGCTTTCTTT. It codes for CASSPRDLGDTEAFF.

This clonotype appeared many times. This sequence joins TRBV9 and TRBJ2-3; no definite D call. CDR1 and CDR2 (germline): SGDLS, YYNGEE. Deletions cut 3 bases from V and 1 base from J, with 12 bases between. The CDR3 has 15 amino acids. CDR3 DNA sequence: TGTGCCAGCAGCGACTCATTGGCGGGCACAGATACGCAGTATTTT. As protein: CASSDSLAGTDTQYF.

There are many counts of this clonotype. The CDR3 DNA is TGCGCCAGCAGATCCGGGACAGGGGGCCAGACCCAGTACTTC. Encoded protein: CASRSGTGGQTQYF. The V gene is TRBV5-1, the J gene TRBJ2-5, with 12 bases fitting TRBD1. The CDR3 loop spans 14 amino acids. V gave up 5 bases and J gave up 6 bases; unmatched junction bases: 5. Germline CDR1 reads SGHRS; CDR2 reads YFSETQ.

In its sample, this clonotype was seen a few times. This chain links TRBV13 with TRBJ1-5, with TRBD1 as a possible D gene (5 bases). In germline, CDR1 is PRHDT, CDR2 FYEKMQ (reference sequence). The CDR3 has 17 amino acids. V shed 2 bases and J shed 4 bases, with 18 bases lying between them. This chain's CDR3 is CASSLSRRGIKNQPQHF. CDR3 in DNA: TGTGCCAGCAGCTTAAGTCGAAGGGGAATAAAGAATCAGCCCCAGCATTTT.

This clonotype has at least ten counts. The chain links TRBV7-2 to TRBJ2-7; 8 nucleotides line up with TRBD2. CDR1 SGHTA and CDR2 FQGNSA come from the germline V gene. The trim removed 8 bases at V and 6 bases at J, leaving 9 bases unmatched. The CDR3 has 13 residues. The CDR3 DNA follows: TGTGCCAGCGACCGGGGGGGCTACGGCGAGCAGTACTTC. This sequence encodes CASDRGGYGEQYF.

The chain uses TRBV5-1 and TRBJ2-3; 8 positions agree with TRBD2. CDR1 and CDR2 (germline): SGHRS, YFSETQ. The CDR3 extends over 14 amino acids. J gave up 3 bases and V 2 bases, and 2 bases lay outside the gene matches. CDR3 DNA: TGCGCCAGCAGCTTTACGGGGGGGACAGATACGCAGTATTTT. This translates into CASSFTGGTDTQYF.

At least ten counts were recorded for this clonotype. The chain recombines TRBV5-1 with TRBJ2-1; tentative D call: TRBD1 (5 bases). Germline loops: CDR1 SGHRS, CDR2 YFSETQ. Trimming took off 1 base at V and 3 bases at J, with 8 bases between the two ends. The CDR3 runs to 14 residues. In DNA form, the CDR3 reads TGCGCCAGCAGCTTGACAGGAATCTACAATGAGCAGTTCTTC. Translated, it gives CASSLTGIYNEQFF.

This clonotype was seen repeatedly, ten times or more. This chain connects TRBV29-1 to TRBJ2-7; TRBD1 matches at 9 bases. The junction had 8 bases not matched to a gene; V was cut back by 6 bases and J by 5 bases. This CDR3 spans 13 amino acids. Germline-derived CDR1 and CDR2 are SQVTM and ANQGSEA. CDR3: CSVFGTGINEQYF. CDR3 DNA sequence: TGCAGCGTCTTTGGGACAGGGATTAACGAGCAGTACTTC.

The sample holds many counts of this clonotype. The chain has TRBV20-1 and TRBJ1-1; unclear D gene. This CDR3 region has 14 residues. Trimming took off 4 bases at V and 1 base at J, with 13 bases between the two ends. Looked up from germline, CDR1 is DFQATT and CDR2 is SNEGSKA (reference sequence). CDR3 in DNA: TGCAGTGCTATGGATTGGACGGAGAACACTGAAGCTTTCTTT. Protein sequence: CSAMDWTENTEAFF.

This clonotype was detected a few times. V and J are TRBV7-9 and TRBJ2-7; no clear D. In germline, CDR1 is SEHNR, CDR2 FQNEAQ (reference sequence). CDR3 length equals 12 residues. The ends were cut back, 8 bases at V and 3 bases at J, with 11 bases in the middle. The CDR3 here is CASAAAHYEQYF. The DNA of the CDR3 is TGTGCCAGCGCGGCAGCACACTACGAGCAGTACTTC.

This clonotype occurred many times. The chain couples TRBV20-1 to TRBJ2-7, with a tentative D call TRBD2 (6 bases). The CDR3 runs to 15 residues. With 0 bases removed from V and 7 bases from J, the gap between germline ends came to 19 bases. The V gene's germline CDR1 is DFQATT and CDR2 SNEGSKA (reference sequence). CDR3 amino acids: CSARDTSTNSREQYF. DNA of the CDR3: TGCAGTGCTAGAGATACTAGCACGAATTCAAGGGAGCAGTACTTC.

This clonotype was observed many times. The V call is TRBV29-1, the J call TRBJ1-1; D gene uncertain. The CDR3 has 16 amino acids. Trimming removed 2 bases at V and 3 bases at J, with 19 bases between. Per the germline V gene, CDR1 is SQVTM and CDR2 is ANQGSEA. This CDR3 is CSVERLSGKADTEAFF. The CDR3 DNA is TGCAGCGTTGAAAGATTGTCCGGGAAAGCGGACACTGAAGCTTTCTTT.

About this clonotype: The missing conserved phenylalanine or tryptophan at the end of this CDR3 makes a read error likely. The V call is TRBV4-1, the J call TRBJ2-7, with D maybe TRBD1 (5 bases). Germline V CDR1 and CDR2: MGHRA, YSYEKL. Trimming took 2 bases from V and 0 from J, leaving 11 bases between them. This CDR3 has 15 residues. The CDR3 loop reads CASSQTQGVSYEQYL. The CDR3 DNA sequence: TGCGCCAGCAGCCAAACCCAGGGCGTCTCCTACGAGCAGTACTTA.

Many counts were recorded for this clonotype. The chain links TRBV2 to TRBJ2-7, with 8 bases identical to TRBD2. CDR1 is SNHLY and CDR2 is FYNNEI in the germline V gene. The V gene end was trimmed by 5 bases and the J gene end by 4 bases; junction bases not matched to a gene: 10. The CDR3 length is 15 residues. The CDR3 DNA reads as TGTGCCAGCAGTAAAGGGGGACTAGGCCCGTACGAGCAGTACTTC. Its protein product is CASSKGGLGPYEQYF.

As regards this clonotype: A much larger clone differs from this one at a single base, so this may be a read error. CDR3 in amino acids: CASSHSLGQARGDERFF. As DNA, the CDR3 is TGTGCCAGCAGCCACTCCTTGGGACAGGCACGAGGTGATGAGCGGTTCTTC. The chain uses TRBV7-6 and TRBJ2-1; 8 bases match TRBD1. The CDR3 totals 17 residues. Germline CDR1 reads SGHVS; CDR2 reads FNYEAQ.